Listed below are T cell receptor beta chains from one sample, sequenced in a study of T cell responses to AZD1222 COVID-19 vaccine. Some clones are missing from TCRdb's copy, which holds only in-frame ones; the method was immunoSEQ multiplex PCR. The sample holds 100,000 to 120,000 clones; roughly 90% are singletons and the top ten take 1.6%. Sequences were derived from peripheral blood, sampled on day 0 of AZD1222 vaccination. These TCRs come from an adult in good health. Each CDR3 is given with its conserved first and last residue. D genes are given only for firm matches. For some rows the clone size is stated as once, few or many, or as a class when expanded; others skip it.

cdr3_nt	cdr3_aa	d_call	clone_size	j_call	v_call
TGTGCCAGCAGTCTCGACAGGGTTAAAGTCTACACCTTC	CASSLDRVKVYTF	TRBD1	.	TRBJ1-2	TRBV2
TGTGCCAGTAGTATGGTGCTGAACACTGAAGCTTTCTTT	CASSMVLNTEAFF	.	.	TRBJ1-1	TRBV19
TGTGCCAGCTCACCGCCAGGCAGGAACACTGAAGCTTTCTTT	CASSPPGRNTEAFF	.	.	TRBJ1-1	TRBV18
TGTGCCAGCGGGAGGAGTTCGGGCACTGAAGCTTTCTTT	CASGRSSGTEAFF	.	.	TRBJ1-1	TRBV2
TGTGCCGGACGCGGGGGGGCGCAGGGAAACACCATATATTTT	CAGRGGAQGNTIYF	.	.	TRBJ1-3	TRBV7-9
TGTGCCAGCAGCGTAGTAGGAACTGAAGCTTTCTTT	CASSVVGTEAFF	.	.	TRBJ1-1	TRBV9
TGTGCCAGCAGTGAAGTAAGTGGGCCAAACTACGGCTACACCTTC	CASSEVSGPNYGYTF	.	.	TRBJ1-2	TRBV6-1
TGTGCCAGCAGTGACGAGCGACCGTGGGGAGAGCAGTACTTC	CASSDERPWGEQYF	.	.	TRBJ2-7	TRBV6-1
TGTGCCAGCAGCTTGGGGATCTGGGGCTATGAGCAGTACTTC	CASSLGIWGYEQYF	.	.	TRBJ2-7	TRBV5-5
TGTGCCAGCAGTTACGGGGACACCTACGAGCAGTACTTC	CASSYGDTYEQYF	.	few	TRBJ2-7	TRBV6-2/TRBV6-3
TGTGCCAGTAGTACTTGGACAGGGGAGAACACTGAAGCTTTCTTT	CASSTWTGENTEAFF	TRBD1	medium-sized	TRBJ1-1	TRBV19
TGCGCCAGCAGCCTTAGGCCGGTTAGCACAGATACGCAGTATTTT	CASSLRPVSTDTQYF	.	.	TRBJ2-3	TRBV5-1
TGTGCCAGCATCAAGGGGGGGACTTGGGGCTACACCTTC	CASIKGGTWGYTF	.	.	TRBJ1-2	TRBV6-5
TGTGCCAGCAGTTTCGCCCGGGGGGCGCACCATGGCTACACCTTC	CASSFARGAHHGYTF	.	.	TRBJ1-2	TRBV27
TGTGCCATCAGAGCAGGGGCCACTAATGAAAAACTGTTTTTT	CAIRAGATNEKLFF	.	.	TRBJ1-4	TRBV10-3
TGTGCCAGCAGCTTAGCGACAGACCCCTCCTACGAGCAGTACTTC	CASSLATDPSYEQYF	.	.	TRBJ2-7	TRBV7-6
TGTGCCAGCGGGACAGGGGGCTTTCAGCCCCAGCATTTT	CASGTGGFQPQHF	TRBD1	.	TRBJ1-5	TRBV5-5
TGTGCCAGCTCCCCCCCGACTAGGAACCCCTACGAGCAGTACTTC	CASSPPTRNPYEQYF	.	.	TRBJ2-7	TRBV18
TGCGCCAGCAGCCAAGAGAGGACGGGAGGGTGGAATGAGCAGTTCTTC	CASSQERTGGWNEQFF	TRBD2	.	TRBJ2-1	TRBV4-1
TGTGCCAGCAGCCCCGTCGGAGCAGGAGCCCTCTACGAGCAGTACTTC	CASSPVGAGALYEQYF	.	.	TRBJ2-7	TRBV11-2
TGTGCCAGCAGCCCGTTCGGGGCTAATGAAAAACTGTTTTTT	CASSPFGANEKLFF	.	.	TRBJ1-4	TRBV3-1/TRBV3-2
TGTGCCTGGAGTCGGCCCTACGAGCAGTACTTC	CAWSRPYEQYF	.	once	TRBJ2-7	TRBV30
TGTGCCAGTAGTCCCCGCGGGGAGCCCCAGCATTTT	CASSPRGEPQHF	.	.	TRBJ1-5	TRBV19
TGTGCCAGTAGCAGACCCCCACCCCTAGCGGGAGGTGCCTACGAGCAGTACTTC	CASSRPPPLAGGAYEQYF	TRBD2	once	TRBJ2-7	TRBV19
TGTGCCAGCACTCTCTCTCAGGGCTATGGCTACACCTTC	CASTLSQGYGYTF	.	.	TRBJ1-2	TRBV28
TGTGCCAGCTCATCTTCCCCCATGAGCTCTGGAAACACCATATATTTT	CASSSSPMSSGNTIYF	.	.	TRBJ1-3	TRBV18
TGTGCCAGCAGCTTGACAGGGGGCGGTGAAAAACTGTTTTTT	CASSLTGGGEKLFF	TRBD1	once	TRBJ1-4	TRBV7-9
TGTGCCAGCAGCGTAGGTTCGGCGATTCAAGAGACCCAGTACTTC	CASSVGSAIQETQYF	.	.	TRBJ2-5	TRBV9
TGTGCCAGTAGTATCGGGGGACAGTACTACGAGCAGTACTTC	CASSIGGQYYEQYF	.	.	TRBJ2-7	TRBV19
TGTGCCAGCAGCTCAGGACAGGCGATGAACACTGAAGCTTTCTTT	CASSSGQAMNTEAFF	TRBD1	.	TRBJ1-1	TRBV5-6
TGTGCCAGCTCACCCAAAGCCGGACAGGGGGCGGGTCAGCCCCAGCATTTT	CASSPKAGQGAGQPQHF	TRBD1	.	TRBJ1-5	TRBV18
TGTGCCAGCACTAACGACCGGGGGGAGCAGTACTTC	CASTNDRGEQYF	.	.	TRBJ2-7	TRBV6-5
TGTGCCAGCAGCTTAAGTAGCGGGAGGACTTTCAGCACAGATACGCAGTATTTT	CASSLSSGRTFSTDTQYF	TRBD2	.	TRBJ2-3	TRBV11-2
TGTGCCAGCAGTTACCAGGGCAGGAACTATGGCTACACCTTC	CASSYQGRNYGYTF	.	once	TRBJ1-2	TRBV6-5
TGTGCCAGCAGCTCCACCGGGCCCACTAATGAAAAACTGTTTTTT	CASSSTGPTNEKLFF	.	once	TRBJ1-4	TRBV5-5
TGTGCCAGCAGCTCGACTTCGGTGTTCTACGAGCAGTACTTC	CASSSTSVFYEQYF	.	.	TRBJ2-7	TRBV7-8
TGTGCCAGCGTCAACAGCGGGAGTAGGGTTGAGCAGTTCTTC	CASVNSGSRVEQFF	TRBD2	.	TRBJ2-1	TRBV18
TGCGCCAGCAGCTGGGGTAGCGGGACCGGAGCTCCCGAGCAGTACTTC	CASSWGSGTGAPEQYF	TRBD2	.	TRBJ2-7	TRBV5-1
TGTGCCAGCTCACCGGACGCAGGGAATCACGGGCAGTACTTC	CASSPDAGNHGQYF	.	.	TRBJ2-7	TRBV18
TGTGCCAGCAGTGTAAGCCCCCGGGACAGCTATGGCTACACCTTC	CASSVSPRDSYGYTF	TRBD1	.	TRBJ1-2	TRBV11-1